What follows are 16 T cell receptor beta chains derived from one specimen sequenced in a study of blood T cell repertoires in COVID-19 (dated by TCRdb to the early 2020s). Libraries were built with the immunoSEQ multiplex PCR assay. TCRdb took over this immuneACCESS table, retaining in-frame rearrangements with V and J assigned. Such tables are incomplete; in checked studies, under half of the missing clones stem from an unresolved V gene, and the remainder is unexplained. This sample gives about 330,000 clones in total; approximately 92% of them show up just once. The ten top clones hold about 18% of the sample. The sequenced sample was PBMCs or T cells enriched from blood (not recorded which). These receptors were collected from a woman aged 25 to 45 who had recovered from COVID-19.

This clone was found once. This sequence joins TRBV24-1 and TRBJ2-7; 8 bases align to TRBD1. J gave up 4 bases and V 7 bases, and 11 bases lay outside the gene matches. This CDR3 spans 15 amino acids. CDR1 is KGHDR, CDR2 SFDVKD, per germline. CDR3 nucleotide sequence: TGTGCCACCAGCCCTAAGACAGGGGAAAAGTACGAGCAGTACTTC. Translating it yields CATSPKTGEKYEQYF.

The chain employs TRBV18 and TRBJ1-1; tentatively, D is TRBD1 (6 bases). CDR3 length: 17 residues. Germline CDR1 reads KGHSH; CDR2 reads LQKENI. V lost 1 base and J 2 bases, leaving 17 bases between the germline ends. CDR3 nucleotide sequence: TGTGCCAGCTCACCACAGATGGGGCCAGGGGATAACACTGAAGCTTTCTTT. Encoded protein: CASSPQMGPGDNTEAFF.

This chain uses TRBV3-1 (or the pseudogene TRBV3-2) with TRBJ2-5, with TRBD1 matching 7 bases. The CDR3 sequence is 18 residues long. V gave up 1 base and J gave up 2 bases; unmatched junction bases: 13. Germline V gene lookup returns CDR1 LGHDT and CDR2 YNNKEL (reference sequence). In DNA, the CDR3 is TGTGCCAGCAGCCAAGTACAGGGGTTGGGCCGCAATCAAGAGACCCAGTACTTC. Translated, it gives CASSQVQGLGRNQETQYF.

The chain uses TRBV28 and TRBJ2-1, with TRBD2 matching 11 bases. V gave up 2 bases and J gave up 15 bases; unmatched junction bases: 9. Germline V gives CDR1 MDHEN, CDR2 SYDVKM. This CDR3 contains 14 residues. This CDR3 reads CASSLGYSGRGRFF. In DNA, the CDR3 is TGTGCCAGCAGTTTAGGGTATAGCGGGAGGGGAAGGTTCTTC.

This rearrangement joins TRBV30 to TRBJ2-2, with 7 positions matching TRBD2. The trim removed 7 bases at V and 0 bases at J, leaving 8 bases unmatched. Germline CDR1 reads GTSNPN; CDR2 reads SVGIG (reference sequence). The length of the CDR3 is 15 residues. The chain's CDR3 is CASPSLAANTGELFF. Written as DNA, the CDR3 is TGTGCCTCCCCCTCGCTAGCGGCGAACACCGGGGAGCTGTTTTTT.

The DNA for the CDR3 is TGTGCCAGCAGCCTCCCTCGCGCAGGGAGGCACGAGCAGTACTTC. This translates into CASSLPRAGRHEQYF. The chain uses TRBV27 and TRBJ2-7; the D gene is possibly TRBD2 (6 bases). The ends were cut back, 6 bases at V and 5 bases at J, with 20 bases in the middle. Per the germline V gene, CDR1 is MNHEY and CDR2 is SMNVEV (reference sequence). The CDR3 runs to 15 residues.

The chain joins TRBV3-1 (or the pseudogene TRBV3-2) to TRBJ2-2; unclear D gene. The CDR3 is 13 residues long. V was clipped by 6 bases and J by 6 bases, with 11 bases between them. The V gene's germline CDR1 is LGHDT and CDR2 YNNKEL (reference sequence). In DNA, the CDR3 is TGTGCCAGCAGGCCGATTGGGCCCGGGGAGCTGTTTTTT. Encoded protein: CASRPIGPGELFF.

The chain uses TRBV28 and TRBJ1-2; no clear D gene. The V and J ends lost 3 bases and 0 bases respectively, with 14 bases between them. CDR1 is MDHEN, CDR2 SYDVKM, per germline. The CDR3 is 16 residues long. The CDR3 nucleotides are TGTGCCAGCAGTTTGAGGCAGACCTCAACTAACTATGGCTACACCTTC. This sequence encodes CASSLRQTSTNYGYTF.

The CDR3 nucleotides read TGTGCCAGCAGCTTTCTCCCTAGCGGGAGTAGAGATACGCAGTATTTT. Residues: CASSFLPSGSRDTQYF. The chain has TRBV7-8 and TRBJ2-3, with 10 bases matching TRBD2. V was clipped by 3 bases and J by 5 bases; unmatched bases: 8. Germline assignment: CDR1 SGHVS and CDR2 FQNEAQ. The CDR3 has 16 amino acids. Using reference TRBV7-8 and TRBJ2-3 for the parts outside the CDR3, the full variable domain is GAGVSQSPRYKVAKRGQDVALRCDPISGHVSLFWYQQALGQGPEFLTYFQNEAQLDKSGLPSDRFFAERPEGSVSTLKIQRTQQEDSAVYLCASSFLPSGSRDTQYFGPGTRLTVL.

The V call is TRBV28, the J call TRBJ2-7; 7 bases are a match to TRBD1. J gave up 9 bases and V 4 bases, and 18 bases lay outside the gene matches. CDR1 and CDR2 (germline): MDHEN, SYDVKM. The CDR3 runs to 16 residues. The CDR3 is CASSSRQGISLSAQYF. The CDR3 DNA is TGTGCCAGCAGTTCGCGACAGGGAATAAGTCTGTCTGCGCAGTACTTC.

The genes are TRBV19 and TRBJ2-1, with D possibly being TRBD1 (5 bases). Germline V lookup: CDR1 LNHDA, CDR2 SQIVND (reference sequence). V was pared by 5 bases and J by 2 bases, with 10 bases between. This CDR3 has 14 residues. CDR3: CASSPGSAYNEQFF. The DNA of the CDR3 is TGTGCCAGTAGTCCAGGGTCAGCCTACAATGAGCAGTTCTTC.

This chain joins TRBV24-1 and TRBJ2-2; 7 bases line up with TRBD1. CDR1 and CDR2 (germline): KGHDR, SFDVKD. The CDR3 is 15 amino acids. The trim removed 5 bases at V and 6 bases at J, leaving 8 bases unmatched. CDR3 sequence reads: CATSAAGGMAGELFF. CDR3 DNA sequence: TGTGCCACCAGTGCCGCAGGGGGTATGGCCGGGGAGCTGTTTTTT.

The chain has TRBV6-5 and TRBJ2-1; 7 bases agree with TRBD1. The J segment lost 14 bases and the V segment lost 5 bases, leaving 6 bases of the junction unmatched. This CDR3 is built from 11 residues. Germline V gene lookup returns CDR1 MNHEY and CDR2 SVGAGI. The CDR3 DNA reads as TGTGCCAGCAGTAATCAGGGGGATAAGTTCTTC. Its translation: CASSNQGDKFF.

To note about this clone: Sequence at one end of the junction differs from germline and may be a read error. This chain uses TRBV7-7 with TRBJ2-1; the D gene is possibly TRBD1 (5 bases). CDR3 length equals 15 residues. Germline CDR1 SSHAT, CDR2 FNYEAQ (reference sequence). CDR3 in amino acids: CASSAGHSSYNEQFF. DNA for the CDR3: TGTGCTAGCAGTGCCGGACACAGCTCCTACAATGAGCAGTTCTTC.

This clone was recorded a few times. The chain has TRBV2 and TRBJ1-2, with TRBD1 identical over 7 bases. The V gene's germline CDR1 is SNHLY and CDR2 FYNNEI. V dropped 4 bases and J dropped 8; count of bases not matched to a gene: 10. This CDR3 has 14 residues. CDR3: CASSASTGPGGYTF. For the CDR3, the DNA is TGTGCCAGCAGTGCCTCGACAGGGCCAGGGGGCTACACCTTC. Complete variable domain (other parts from reference TRBV2 and TRBJ1-2): EPEVTQTPSHQVTQMGQEVILRCVPISNHLYFYWYRQILGQKVEFLVSFYNNEISEKSEIFDDQFSVERPDGSNFTLKIRSTKLEDSAMYFCASSASTGPGGYTFGSGTRLTVV.

The chain employs TRBV19 and TRBJ1-1; 7 nucleotides match TRBD1. Germline V gene lookup returns CDR1 LNHDA and CDR2 SQIVND (reference sequence). The CDR3 spans 13 residues. Losses at the gene ends were 8 bases for V and 4 bases for J; bases not matched to a gene: 7. Written as DNA, the CDR3 is TGTGCCAGTGGAGACAGGGTCGGCACTGAAGCTTTCTTT. Translation: CASGDRVGTEAFF.